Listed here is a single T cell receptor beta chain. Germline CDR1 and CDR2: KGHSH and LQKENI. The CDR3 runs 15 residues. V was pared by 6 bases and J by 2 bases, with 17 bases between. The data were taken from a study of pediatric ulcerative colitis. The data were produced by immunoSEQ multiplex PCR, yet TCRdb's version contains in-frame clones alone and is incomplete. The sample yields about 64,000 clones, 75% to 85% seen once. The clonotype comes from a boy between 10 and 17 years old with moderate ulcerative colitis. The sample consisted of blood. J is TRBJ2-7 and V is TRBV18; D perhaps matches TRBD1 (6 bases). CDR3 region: CASSTRSTGTYEQYF. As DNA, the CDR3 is TGTGCCAGCTCTACACGGTCGACAGGTACCTACGAGCAGTACTTC.